These T cell receptor beta chains were read from a single sample in a study of OX40 agonist ivuxolimab in advanced cancers. Only in-frame clones appear in the TCRdb table, and some are missing; sequencing was by immunoSEQ multiplex PCR. The data contain roughly 53,000 clones, less than 85% of them singletons. The sequencing here drew on CD4+ or CD8+ T cells sorted from blood, taken in a trial of the OX40 agonist ivuxolimab. The receptor set was obtained from an adult with an advanced solid tumor such as melanoma, head and neck, liver or kidney cancer. Each CDR3 is given with its conserved first and last residue.

v_call	cdr3_length	j_call	cdr3_aa
TRBV7-2	16	TRBJ1-1	CASSLVGGLYNTEAFF
TRBV10-3	13	TRBJ2-3	CAIRGEGADTQYF
TRBV7-8	13	TRBJ2-3	CASSSGTLDTQYF
TRBV13	16	TRBJ2-1	CASSVSGVRRNNEQFF
TRBV5-6	15	TRBJ1-1	CASSLGAAGRTEAFF
TRBV18	15	TRBJ2-7	CASSPVEGTGSSQYF
TRBV11-3	19	TRBJ2-2	CASSSPWSSGKSGTGELFF
TRBV5-1	11	TRBJ1-2	CASSRGYGYTF
TRBV7-2	15	TRBJ2-3	CASSLYSGSTDTQYF
TRBV7-2	14	TRBJ2-5	CASSPATGRETQYF
TRBV5-5	15	TRBJ2-7	CASSLGVGTGYEQYF
TRBV6-4	14	TRBJ2-3	CASSDTLAGDTQYF
TRBV19	13	TRBJ2-5	CASSRTFPETQYF
TRBV2	12	TRBJ2-7	CASSVGTYEQYF
TRBV27	14	TRBJ1-2	CASSSVTGIYGYTF
TRBV6-6	13	TRBJ1-1	CASSYARVTEAFF
TRBV19	18	TRBJ2-4	CASSRKTPSEGEKNIQYF
TRBV7-9	15	TRBJ2-1	CASSSAGGLYNEQFF
TRBV6-1	13	TRBJ1-1	CASSDDRATEAFF
TRBV25-1	13	TRBJ2-5	CASSDPPLETQYF
TRBV28	16	TRBJ2-3	CASSSQIAGGRDTQYF
TRBV5-4	13	TRBJ2-7	CASSLAASYEQYF
TRBV4-2	15	TRBJ1-1	CASSQDPDTHTEAFF
TRBV11-2	14	TRBJ2-7	CASSLVPGVNEQYF
TRBV2	15	TRBJ1-2	CASRDPGAGHYGYTF
TRBV18	18	TRBJ2-2	CASSLSVSGTSNTGELFF
TRBV19	13	TRBJ2-1	CASSPLARGEQFF
TRBV27	17	TRBJ2-3	CASSHPARGGRTDTQYF
TRBV12-5	22	TRBJ2-1	CASGLARVGGTSGSRSYNEQFF
TRBV27	14	TRBJ2-1	CASRDLTGANEQFF
TRBV2	13	TRBJ1-1	CASSDPRITEAFF
TRBV18	15	TRBJ2-7	CASSPDWVTGHEQYF
TRBV28	14	TRBJ2-7	CASRTPGAKFEQYF
TRBV4-2	16	TRBJ2-2	CASSRERGTATGELFF
TRBV6-1	15	TRBJ2-5	CASRGLMGGQETQYF
TRBV7-2	15	TRBJ2-1	CASSLGESSYNEQFF
TRBV28	14	TRBJ1-2	CASSVDRANYGYTF
TRBV7-9	12	TRBJ2-5	CASGAEQETQYF
TRBV6-1	14	TRBJ1-2	CASSLSGEGAGYTF
TRBV6-5	15	TRBJ2-5	CASSTSGRGAETQYF
TRBV5-1	15	TRBJ2-2	CASSSGGENTGELFF